Following are 10 T cell receptor beta chains from one sample sequenced in a study of OX40 agonist ivuxolimab in advanced cancers. Profiling relied on immunoSEQ multiplex PCR, and the TCRdb table lists in-frame clones only, not all of them. The sample lists some 11,000 clones, just under 80% occurring once. Specimen: CD4+ or CD8+ T cells sorted from blood, collected in a trial of the OX40 agonist ivuxolimab. All receptors derive from an adult with an advanced solid tumor such as melanoma, head and neck, liver or kidney cancer.

The chain combines TRBV2 with TRBJ2-1; 9 nucleotides match TRBD2. V dropped 2 bases and J dropped 3; count of bases not matched to a gene: 5. This CDR3 is 16 amino acids long. Germline V gives CDR1 SNHLY, CDR2 FYNNEI. The CDR3 reads CASSERPSGIYNEQFF. The CDR3 nucleotides are TGTGCCAGCAGTGAACGGCCTAGCGGGATCTACAATGAGCAGTTCTTC.

This chain uses TRBV29-1 with TRBJ2-7; no firm D call. The length of the CDR3 is 11 residues. Deletions cut 7 bases from V and 6 bases from J, with 13 bases between. The germline V gene encodes CDR1 SQVTM and CDR2 ANQGSEA. The DNA of the CDR3 is TGCAGCGCCGACAATGGGCGCGAGCAGTACTTC. Amino acids: CSADNGREQYF.

This clone was counted only a few times. The chain has TRBV15 and TRBJ2-3, with 10 bases that match TRBD2. The V gene end was trimmed by 1 base and the J gene end by 4 bases; junction bases not matched to a gene: 2. The germline V gene encodes CDR1 LNHNV and CDR2 YYDKDF (reference sequence). The CDR3 extends over 15 amino acids. This CDR3 is CATSRASGGADTQYF. The CDR3, as DNA: TGTGCCACCAGCAGAGCTAGCGGGGGCGCAGATACGCAGTATTTT.

This chain joins TRBV5-1 and TRBJ1-1, with TRBD1 identical over 8 bases. CDR1 and CDR2 (germline): SGHRS, YFSETQ. Unmatched junction bases numbered 12, after V lost 3 bases and J lost 5 bases. The CDR3 is 16 amino acids. CDR3 sequence: CASSSTPTGDTTEAFF. In DNA form, the CDR3 reads TGCGCCAGCAGCTCCACACCGACAGGGGATACGACTGAAGCTTTCTTT.

This rearrangement joins TRBV7-2 to TRBJ2-7, with D uncertain. The length of the CDR3 is 12 residues. Trimming removed 5 bases from V and 2 bases from J, with 7 bases in between. From germline, CDR1 is SGHTA and CDR2 FQGNSA. This chain's CDR3 is CASSKTAYEQYF. CDR3 DNA: TGTGCCAGCAGCAAGACTGCCTACGAGCAGTACTTC.

This clone was picked up a small number of times. V usage is TRBV27 and J usage is TRBJ1-2; D uncertain. This CDR3 spans 15 amino acids. Between the trimmed V and J ends, which lost 5 bases and 1 base, there was a span of 14 bases. Germline CDR1 is MNHEY and CDR2 is SMNVEV (reference sequence). CDR3 sequence reads: CASSRRPVGNYGYTF. DNA of the CDR3: TGTGCCAGCAGTCGTCGACCAGTGGGTAACTATGGCTACACCTTC.

The rearrangement uses TRBV7-2 and TRBJ2-7; D gene unclear. This CDR3 spans 14 amino acids. Trimming took off 0 bases at V and 5 bases at J, with 11 bases between the two ends. Germline CDR1 is SGHTA and CDR2 is FQGNSA. The CDR3 nucleotides are TGTGCCAGCAGCTTAGCTGTTTGGACCGACGAGCAGTACTTC. This gives the protein CASSLAVWTDEQYF.

CDR3 protein: CASSLITEGEENSPLHF. The CDR3 bases are TGTGCCAGCAGCTTGATTACAGAGGGGGAAGAGAATTCACCCCTCCACTTT. This chain connects TRBV5-5 to TRBJ1-6; TRBD1 is a possible D gene (6 bases). Per germline, CDR1 SGHKS and CDR2 YYEKEE (reference sequence). Trimming took off 1 base at V and 7 bases at J, with 18 bases between the two ends. This CDR3 is built from 17 residues. Filled out from reference TRBV5-5 and TRBJ1-6, the complete variable domain reads DAGVTQSPTHLIKTRGQQVTLRCSPISGHKSVSWYQQVLGQGPQFIFQYYEKEERGRGNFPDRFSARQFPNYSSELNVNALLLGDSALYLCASSLITEGEENSPLHFGNGTRLTVT.

The genes are TRBV29-1 and TRBJ1-1; D not certain. With 3 bases removed from V and 0 bases from J, the gap between germline ends came to 17 bases. This CDR3 region has 16 residues. Germline CDR1 SQVTM, CDR2 ANQGSEA. The CDR3 sequence: CSVESGLAELNTEAFF. CDR3 bases: TGCAGCGTTGAGTCCGGGTTGGCAGAGTTGAACACTGAAGCTTTCTTT.

This chain uses TRBV30 with TRBJ2-1; D unclear. Trimming pared 2 bases from V and 0 bases from J, leaving 14 bases between. The CDR3 runs to 16 residues. Germline lookup yields CDR1 GTSNPN and CDR2 SVGIG (reference sequence). CDR3 loop: CAWSPWTESSYNEQFF. Written as DNA, the CDR3 is TGTGCCTGGAGTCCCTGGACGGAAAGCTCCTACAATGAGCAGTTCTTC.